This TCR beta chain was recovered during a study of CD8 T cell repertoires and HIV-1 epitope variants. Turning to this clone: What it binds is not known.

The V gene lost 4 bases and the J gene lost 8 bases, with 14 bases spanning the gap. The CDR3 loop spans 13 amino acids. CDR1 and CDR2 from the germline V gene are MNHEY and SVGAGI. Generated by immunoSEQ multiplex PCR, the TCRdb table keeps only in-frame clones and is missing some. The sample holds roughly 5,000 clones; 50% to 80% are singletons and the top ten take over 35%. This chain joins TRBV6-5 and TRBJ1-2, with D hard to call. This receptor was taken from a male donor with HIV. The sequencing input was cultured CD8+ T cells derived from PBMCs. The CDR3 nucleotides read TGTGCCAGCAGTTGGGAGGATGGGAGGGGCTACACCTTC. Translation: CASSWEDGRGYTF.